This T cell receptor beta chain comes out of a study of blood T cell repertoires in COVID-19 (dated by TCRdb to the early 2020s). Background for the entire study: Samples covering the acute and convalescent phases of COVID-19 were provided by collaborators in the United States, Italy and Spain. The material from the prospective study consisted of cDNA or gDNA derived from T cells, B-cell-depleted T cells, or PBMCs. Subjects who had been exposed to COVID-19, were actively infected with it, or had recovered from it provided the deeply sampled blood TCRbeta repertoires that made up the dataset. The repertoires were released in a freely available public database intended as a resource for research on the immune response to SARS-CoV-2. The samples were drawn from two sources: the first 160 participants of the ongoing ImmuneRACE study, and over 950 subjects contributed by 6 global collaborators. Sample metadata almost always included a de-identified subject ID, COVID-19 status, age in years and sex. HLA class I and class II types, where available, came from metadata supplied by the sample provider rather than from assay-based typing. On the study overall, not on this receptor specifically: The quantity of clinical and demographic metadata differed by source and by participant and was supplied without curation.

TCRbeta CDR3 regions were amplified from genomic DNA using the immunoSEQ Assay, a bias-controlled multiplex PCR. In the authors' own workflow: Within the assay, amplification of reference gene primers was used to estimate how many nucleated cells each sample contained. To quantify the absolute abundance of each unique TCRbeta CDR3 rearrangement, sequence reads were collapsed and filtered. For each sample, productive Simpson clonality was calculated by taking the square root of Simpson's diversity index across productive rearrangements. Imported from immuneACCESS, the table was reduced by TCRdb to in-frame sequences with V and J called. These copies leave out some clones; in studies compared against another copy, an unresolved V gene accounts for under half, and the cause of the remainder is not known. V and J calls and clone size are copied from that table; D and trimming were computed from the DNA. The sample includes over 250,000 clones, with 75% to 90% observed a single time. The ten most abundant clones make up 2% to 2.5% of the sample.

The collaborating institutions used their own protocols to collect whole blood in K2EDTA tubes. Collaborator samples were shipped for TCRbeta analysis as frozen whole blood, isolated PBMCs, or DNA extracted from either sample type. For this clone: The antigen it recognizes is unknown. Per-base quality was not reported, and no clone a single base away is much larger than it.

Inclusive of the bounding cysteine and phenylalanine, the CDR3 is 17 residues long. Left in the record is the CDR3 DNA by itself, 51 bases read in frame from the first base. Reading the germline V gene (reference sequence) gives CDR1 LGHDT and CDR2 YNNKEL. The V end loses 7 bases and the J end loses 1 base, and a stretch of 17 bases separates them. This clonotype was sampled from a man aged 45 to 65 with acute or convalescent COVID-19. Material for sequencing was peripheral blood. This chain is built from TRBV3-1 (or the pseudogene TRBV3-2) and TRBJ1-6, and perhaps TRBD1 as D gene, on 6 matching bases. The sequenced DNA is TGTGCCAGCACGGCAGGGGATTGGAGATCCTATAATTCACCCCTCCACTTT. It translates to CASTAGDWRSYNSPLHF.